The sequence of this T cell receptor beta chain was determined in a study of blood T cell repertoires in COVID-19. The CDR3 consists of 15 residues. CDR1 is PRHDT and CDR2 is FYEKMQ in the germline V gene (reference sequence). Trimming removed 5 bases from V and 5 bases from J; junction bases left unmatched: 11. Sequenced by immunoSEQ multiplex PCR; TCRdb stores in-frame clones only, minus some. The sample comprises hundreds of thousands of clones, about 83% of which are singletons, and roughly 1.3% rests with the top ten. Those enrolled in Seattle joined during active infection and were followed longitudinally afterward.

Sequenced: peripheral blood. The genes are TRBV13 and TRBJ1-1; 7 bases match TRBD1. The sequence was collected from a woman aged 25 to 45 with COVID-19, enrolled during active disease. In DNA, the CDR3 is TGTGCCAGCAGCCCGTTGACAGGGAGACGGACTGAAGCTTTCTTT. As protein: CASSPLTGRRTEAFF.